The following is a T cell receptor (beta chain) sequence with its context. Its antigen remains unknown. The data are from a study of Graves' ophthalmopathy and Graves' hyperthyroidism. As for the study in general: Before any treatment was given, at initial diagnosis, peripheral blood was collected.

Study results and caveats: In blood appeared most of the expanded thyroid clonotypes whose frequency exceeded 0.001. The model predicted progression of ophthalmopathy with a sensitivity of roughly 69%, and its specificity was about 72%.

Certain patients were not enrolled. These were patients with other autoimmune diseases, uncontrolled infections, pregnancy or lactation. Amplified material comprised TCR beta CDR3 regions derived from RNA transcripts. RT-PCR in the first round used HTBI primers; a second-round multiplex PCR followed. One entry per CDR3 protein, called by TCRdb with MiXCR from the multiplex PCR reads. Among 600,000 to 700,000 distinct CDR3 sequences listed, about 41% were seen once. Trimming at V came to 3 bases and at J to 11 bases, leaving 4 bases not matched to a gene. This CDR3 region has 14 residues. In germline, CDR1 is LNHDA, CDR2 SQIVND (reference sequence).

Sequencing was done on a sample of peripheral blood. The receptor comes from an adult man with Graves' ophthalmopathy. The chain couples TRBV19 to TRBJ2-3; TRBD2 matches at 14 bases. The CDR3: CASSMGLAGDEQYF. The CDR3 bases are TGTGCCAGTAGTATGGGACTAGCGGGAGATGAGCAGTATTTT.